Below are 10 T cell receptor beta chains sequenced from a single sample in a study of T cells after yellow fever vaccination. TCRdb redid the calling of the 5' RACE reads with MiXCR, one entry per CDR3 protein. The data hold under 95,000 distinct CDR3 sequences, with approximately 7.3% observed a single time. Source: CD8+ T cells sorted from PBMCs, taken 10 days after the first yellow fever vaccination. The receptors were gathered from a young man who received the YFV17D yellow fever vaccine.

The chain employs TRBV5-1 and TRBJ1-2; D is unresolved. Per the germline V gene, CDR1 is SGHRS and CDR2 is YFSETQ. The CDR3 has 16 amino acids. Between the trimmed V and J ends, which lost 0 bases and 1 base, there was a span of 13 bases. The CDR3 loop is CASSLGTRLINYGYTF. CDR3 in DNA: TGCGCCAGCAGCTTGGGGACTCGACTAATTAACTATGGCTACACCTTC.

This clonotype was seen repeatedly, ten times or more. V gene TRBV7-9 combines with J gene TRBJ1-4; D call uncertain. The V end lost 2 bases, the J end lost 6 bases, and 4 bases lay between the germline ends. The CDR3 runs 12 residues. CDR1 and CDR2 from the germline V gene are SEHNR and FQNEAQ (reference sequence). CDR3 loop: CASSLPYEKLFF. CDR3 DNA: TGTGCCAGCAGCTTACCCTATGAAAAACTGTTTTTT.

Regarding this clonotype: A much larger clone lies one base from this, so it may be a read error. The V gene is TRBV6-5, the J gene TRBJ2-1; 12 positions match TRBD2. This CDR3 is 16 amino acids long. V shed 1 base and J 10 bases; nucleotides not matched to a gene: 8. Looked up from germline, CDR1 is MNHEY and CDR2 is SVGAGI. CDR3 amino acids: CASSYWASGRDSEQFF. The CDR3 nucleotides are TGTGCCAGCAGTTACTGGGCTAGCGGGAGGGACAGCGAGCAGTTCTTC.

Many counts were recorded for this clonotype. The rearrangement joins TRBV6-5 to TRBJ1-1, with D possibly TRBD1 on 6 matching bases. V lost 2 bases and J 3 bases, leaving 13 bases between the germline ends. Germline V CDR1 and CDR2: MNHEY, SVGAGI. CDR3 length: 15 amino acids. CDR3 sequence: CASSYVAGAHTEAFF. The DNA for the CDR3 is TGTGCCAGCAGTTACGTTGCAGGGGCCCACACTGAAGCTTTCTTT.

This clonotype was observed many times. The V and J genes are TRBV6-2 or TRBV6-3 and TRBJ2-7, with a tentative D call TRBD1 (5 bases). CDR3 length equals 12 residues. Trimming left V 6 bases short and J 4 bases short, with 10 bases between. The V gene's germline CDR1 is MNHEY and CDR2 SVGEGT. The DNA of the CDR3 is TGTGCCAGCAGCCAGGACATTTACGAGCAGTACGTC. It specifies CASSQDIYEQYV.

The gene calls are TRBV6-2 or TRBV6-3 and TRBJ1-5; tentative D call: TRBD1 (5 bases). Germline V CDR1 and CDR2: MNHEY, SVGEGT. The CDR3 sequence is 12 residues long. V dropped 2 bases and J dropped 7 bases, with 6 bases sitting between them. CDR3 sequence (DNA): TGTGCCAGCAGTTACCAGGGACAGCCCCAGCATTTT. It yields the protein CASSYQGQPQHF.

Many counts were recorded for this clonotype. The V gene is TRBV21-1, the J gene TRBJ2-3; the table gives TRBD1 as D, unverified against the DNA. TRBV21-1 is a pseudogene. The CDR3 loop spans 13 amino acids. As DNA, the CDR3 is TGTGCCAGCAGCCGAAGGGGCGAAAATACGCAGTATTTT. This codes for CASSRRGENTQYF.

This clonotype occurred many times. This chain uses TRBV10-3 with TRBJ1-2; D uncertain. Germline lookup yields CDR1 ENHRY and CDR2 SYGVKD. Trimming left V 2 bases short and J 7 bases short, with 8 bases between. The CDR3 runs to 12 residues. This CDR3 is CAISEGPSGYTF. The CDR3 DNA sequence: TGTGCCATCAGTGAGGGACCGAGTGGCTACACCTTC.

The table lists this clonotype with many counts. The chain recombines TRBV6-4 with TRBJ2-3, with 7 bases that match TRBD1. Looked up from germline, CDR1 is MRHNA and CDR2 is SNTAGT. The CDR3 length is 16 residues. V shed 8 bases, J shed 0 bases, and the junction held 11 bases outside the gene matches. CDR3 amino acids: CASAIQQGSSTDTQYF. The CDR3 nucleotides are TGTGCCAGCGCTATTCAACAGGGGTCCAGCACAGATACGCAGTATTTT.

The chain carries TRBV7-3 and TRBJ1-5; D ambiguous. This CDR3 contains 13 residues. Germline CDR1 is SGHTA and CDR2 is FQGTGA. V lost 8 bases and J lost 3, with 11 bases in between. In nucleotides, the CDR3 is TGTGCCAGCGGCGAAGGGCCCAATCAGCCCCAGCATTTT. It translates to CASGEGPNQPQHF.